The clone carrying this T cell receptor beta chain has just one count. A much larger clone is a single base away; this may be a read error. The CDR3 spans 13 residues. Germline V CDR1 and CDR2: MDHEN, SYDVKM. MiXCR, applied by TCRdb to the PCR reads, yields one record per CDR3 protein. The sample contains over 90,000 distinct CDR3 sequences, about 35% of which appear only once. The data are from a study of molecular identifiers for immune sequencing clone quantification. The chain couples TRBV28 to TRBJ2-5, with 7 bases aligning to TRBD1. The sample taken for sequencing was naive CD8+ T cells from blood, with Jurkat cell RNA spiked in. The subset here: FACS-sorted CD8+CD4-CCR7+CD45RA+ naive T cells. The clonotype was recovered from a human donor in good health. Some libraries in this study had Jurkat cell RNA spiked in. This CDR3 reads CACSPGQQETQYF. Here the CDR3 DNA reads TGTGCCTGCAGTCCGGGACAGCAAGAGACCCAGTACTTC.